These 21 T cell receptor beta chains came from one sample sequenced in a study of PD-1 and CTLA-4 blockade in melanoma. Clones were read by immunoSEQ multiplex PCR, and TCRdb kept only the in-frame ones, dropping some. The sample consists of roughly 30,000 clones, approximately 90% of them appearing once. This material consisted of CD8+ T cells from peripheral blood, taken from a patient given anti-PD-1 treatment. The receptor source for this set is a human donor with melanoma.

The genes are TRBV15 and TRBJ2-5; perhaps TRBD2 as D (6 bases). V shed 4 bases and J shed 6 bases, with 18 bases lying between them. Germline assignment: CDR1 LNHNV and CDR2 YYDKDF (reference sequence). The CDR3 extends over 15 amino acids. CDR3 sequence (DNA): TGTGCCACCAGCATCTCCCGGGACTTCCACCAGACCCAGTACTTC. Translating it yields CATSISRDFHQTQYF.

V usage is TRBV6-5 and J usage is TRBJ1-6, with unresolved D. Trimming left V 4 bases short and J 7 bases short, with 5 bases between. The germline V gene has CDR1 MNHEY and CDR2 SVGAGI. This CDR3 region has 12 residues. CDR3 protein: CASSLTNSPLHF. CDR3 nucleotide sequence: TGTGCCAGCAGTTTGACAAATTCACCCCTCCACTTT.

V gene TRBV19 combines with J gene TRBJ2-6, with D uncertain. This CDR3 spans 15 amino acids. The germline V and J ends were trimmed by 5 bases and 0 bases, with 8 bases remaining between them. Germline V CDR1 and CDR2: LNHDA, SQIVND (reference sequence). The CDR3 bases are TGTGCCAGTAGTCGCGATAGCTCTGGGGCCAACGTCCTGACTTTC. Translating it yields CASSRDSSGANVLTF.

The chain couples TRBV5-4 to TRBJ1-1; D call uncertain. V lost 0 bases and J 1 base, leaving 4 bases between the germline ends. Germline CDR1 and CDR2: SGHNT and YYREEE (reference sequence). This CDR3 has 13 amino acids. The chain's CDR3 is CASSLGSNTEAFF. For the CDR3, the DNA is TGTGCCAGCAGCTTGGGGTCGAACACTGAAGCTTTCTTT.

The V call is TRBV5-4, the J call TRBJ2-5, with D perhaps TRBD1 or TRBD2 (5 bases each). Germline lookup yields CDR1 SGHNT and CDR2 YYREEE (reference sequence). Trimming stripped 7 bases from V and 4 bases from J, with 17 bases between. The CDR3 is 14 residues long. The CDR3 loop reads CASGQGTQGETQYF. Here the CDR3 DNA reads TGTGCCAGCGGGCAAGGGACCCAGGGAGAGACCCAGTACTTC.

The genes are TRBV7-8 and TRBJ2-7; 8 bases match TRBD1. The V and J ends lost 2 bases and 5 bases, in that order; junction bases with no gene match: 11. CDR1 SGHVS and CDR2 FQNEAQ come from the germline V gene. The CDR3 is made up of 16 amino acids. CDR3 in amino acids: CASSLILAAQGDEQYF. The CDR3 coding sequence is TGTGCCAGCAGCTTAATTCTGGCGGCACAGGGGGACGAGCAGTACTTC.

The chain has TRBV24-1 and TRBJ2-7; 7 bases map to TRBD1. CDR3 length equals 15 residues. Looked up from germline, CDR1 is KGHDR and CDR2 is SFDVKD. With V trimmed by 4 bases and J by 2 bases, 7 bases remained unmatched. Here the CDR3 reads CATSDTRQGTYEQYF. The CDR3 nucleotides read TGTGCCACCAGTGACACTAGACAGGGCACCTACGAGCAGTACTTC.

This chain joins TRBV5-5 and TRBJ1-3; D gene uncertain. CDR3 size: 12 residues. The V end lost 4 bases, the J end lost 4 bases, and 6 bases lay between the germline ends. Germline CDR1 and CDR2: SGHKS and YYEKEE (reference sequence). This chain's CDR3 is CASSPEGNTIYF. CDR3 in DNA: TGTGCCAGCAGCCCAGAGGGAAACACCATATATTTT.

The V gene is TRBV7-8, the J gene TRBJ2-7; D possibly matches TRBD1 or TRBD2 (5 bases each). CDR1 SGHVS and CDR2 FQNEAQ come from the germline V gene. The CDR3 consists of 15 residues. V was pared by 5 bases and J by 0 bases, with 14 bases between. CDR3 sequence reads: CASSPYQGPSYEQYF. The DNA of the CDR3 is TGTGCCAGCAGCCCCTATCAGGGACCCTCCTACGAGCAGTACTTC.

The J gene is TRBJ2-3, the V gene TRBV7-8; D possibly corresponds to TRBD2 (5 bases). Germline V gene sequence: CDR1 SGHVS, CDR2 FQNEAQ. Trimming took off 5 bases at V and 8 bases at J, with 11 bases between the two ends. The CDR3 sequence is 12 residues long. CDR3 DNA sequence: TGTGCCAGCAGCGAGGCGGGCTTTACGCAGTATTTT. Its translation: CASSEAGFTQYF.

The chain employs TRBV3-1 (or the pseudogene TRBV3-2) and TRBJ2-5; 7 bases fit TRBD2. Germline V gene data show CDR1 as LGHDT and CDR2 as YNNKEL (reference sequence). Trimming at V came to 2 bases and at J to 0 bases, leaving 12 bases not matched to a gene. This CDR3 is built from 18 residues. The CDR3 here is CASSQSRLAAMYQETQYF. The DNA of the CDR3 is TGTGCCAGCAGCCAAAGTAGGCTAGCGGCTATGTACCAAGAGACCCAGTACTTC.

The rearrangement joins TRBV13 to TRBJ2-2; 8 bases map to TRBD2. This CDR3 comprises 16 residues. Germline CDR1 and CDR2: PRHDT and FYEKMQ (reference sequence). V shed 5 bases and J 6 bases; nucleotides not matched to a gene: 11. The CDR3 bases are TGTGCCAGCAGCCCCCGGGGCAAGCGGGGGTCCGGGGAGCTGTTTTTT. Amino acids: CASSPRGKRGSGELFF.

This clone came up a few times. V and J are TRBV10-1 and TRBJ1-6; 8 positions agree with TRBD1. Germline CDR1 is WNHNN and CDR2 is SYGVQD (reference sequence). CDR3 length: 15 residues. Trimming cost V 3 bases and J 7 bases; bases outside gene matches: 5. The CDR3 DNA follows: TGCGCCAGCAGTGATCAGCCAGGGGGCAATTCACCCCTCCACTTT. Translation: CASSDQPGGNSPLHF.

The chain carries TRBV2 and TRBJ2-6; either TRBD1 or TRBD2 may supply D (5 bases each). V lost 4 bases and J lost 0, with 16 bases in between. Germline CDR1 SNHLY, CDR2 FYNNEI. The length of the CDR3 is 18 residues. CDR3 nucleotides: TGTGCCAGCAGTGGAAGGGGCGCAACTAGCTCTGGGGCCAACGTCCTGACTTTC. Its protein product is CASSGRGATSSGANVLTF.

CDR3 DNA: TGTGCCAGCAGCTTAACTAGCGGGGAGCAGTACTTC. Protein sequence: CASSLTSGEQYF. The genes are TRBV5-8 and TRBJ2-7; 9 bases align to TRBD2. Germline lookup yields CDR1 SGHTS and CDR2 YDEGEE. CDR3 length: 12 residues. J gave up 7 bases and V 2 bases, and 1 base lay outside the gene matches.

The genes are TRBV4-2 and TRBJ2-7, with TRBD2 matching over 7 bases. Trimming took 4 bases from V and 6 from J; bases not matched to a gene: 15. The CDR3 runs 16 residues. The germline V gene encodes CDR1 LGHNA and CDR2 YNFKEQ. In DNA, the CDR3 is TGTGCCAGCAGCCCGCCGAGGGGAGGGCCGGGCCTCGAGCAGTACTTC. Its translation is CASSPPRGGPGLEQYF.

The V gene is TRBV19, the J gene TRBJ1-6, with D unclear. The V and J ends lost 5 bases and 7 bases respectively, with 15 bases between them. The CDR3 is 15 residues long. Germline V gene lookup returns CDR1 LNHDA and CDR2 SQIVND (reference sequence). CDR3 amino acids: CASSFPSDGNSPLHF. CDR3 DNA: TGTGCCAGTAGTTTTCCCTCGGACGGAAATTCACCCCTCCACTTT.

The rearrangement uses TRBV3-1 (or the pseudogene TRBV3-2) and TRBJ2-1; 10 bases are a match to TRBD2. The CDR3 has 15 amino acids. Per the germline V gene, CDR1 is LGHDT and CDR2 is YNNKEL (reference sequence). V shed 4 bases, J shed 8 bases, and the junction held 8 bases outside the gene matches. This CDR3 reads CASSPMGTSEHEQFF. Written as DNA, the CDR3 is TGTGCCAGCAGCCCAATGGGGACTAGCGAACATGAGCAGTTCTTC.

The chain joins TRBV7-9 to TRBJ2-7, with 8 bases identical to TRBD1. The CDR3 is made up of 14 amino acids. Losses at the gene ends were 5 bases for V and 2 bases for J; bases not matched to a gene: 5. The germline CDR1 and CDR2 sequences are SEHNR and FQNEAQ (reference sequence). CDR3 sequence (DNA): TGTGCCAGCAGCCCACAGGGGGTTCCCTACGAGCAGTACTTC. It is translated as CASSPQGVPYEQYF.

The chain carries TRBV7-9 and TRBJ1-3, with a tentative D call TRBD1 (5 bases). Germline CDR1 and CDR2: SEHNR and FQNEAQ (reference sequence). V was clipped by 1 base and J by 4 bases, with 8 bases between them. This CDR3 has 14 amino acids. CDR3 DNA sequence: TGTGCCAGCAGCTTAGTTGGGGACGGAAACACCATATATTTT. Amino acid sequence: CASSLVGDGNTIYF.

The CDR3 here is CASSLGRGVGLETQYF. CDR3 bases: TGTGCCAGCAGCTTAGGGCGGGGAGTTGGTTTAGAGACCCAGTACTTC. The chain links TRBV11-2 to TRBJ2-5; a weak D match, TRBD2 (6 bases). CDR1 is SGHAT and CDR2 is FQNNGV in the germline V gene. Trimming shortened V by 1 base and J by 4 bases, and 16 bases separated the two germline ends. The CDR3 totals 16 residues.